The next 8 T cell receptor beta chains were all read from a single sample in a study of control samples from healthy donors and cancer patients. TCRdb keeps only in-frame clones here, not all; method: immunoSEQ multiplex PCR. The repertoire holds some 130,000 clones, 80% to 95% seen once, with 2% to 3% in the top ten. The sequencing input was blood. Source of these receptors: a man in his forties or fifties in good health.

The chain couples TRBV18 to TRBJ2-5; 16 bases match TRBD2. Germline V CDR1 and CDR2: KGHSH, LQKENI. V shed 3 bases, J shed 0 bases, and the junction held 4 bases outside the gene matches. CDR3 length: 18 residues. The CDR3 reads CASSPPGLAGGYQETQYF. The CDR3 nucleotides read TGTGCCAGCTCACCGCCGGGACTAGCGGGAGGGTACCAAGAGACCCAGTACTTC. The complete variable domain, with remaining parts taken from reference TRBV18 and TRBJ2-5, reads NAGVMQNPRHLVRRRGQEARLRCSPMKGHSHVYWYRQLPEEGLKFMVYLQKENIIDESGMPKERFSAEFPKEGPSILRIQQVVRGDSAAYFCASSPPGLAGGYQETQYFGPGTRLLVL.

The rearrangement joins TRBV2 to TRBJ1-6; D call uncertain. With 8 bases removed from V and 0 bases from J, the gap between germline ends came to 17 bases. Germline V gives CDR1 SNHLY, CDR2 FYNNEI. The CDR3 loop spans 17 amino acids. CDR3 coding DNA: TGTGCCAGCGAGGGATTACAGTCAAGCTCCTATAATTCACCCCTCCACTTT. This codes for CASEGLQSSSYNSPLHF.

This clone was counted once. The rearrangement uses TRBV4-2 and TRBJ1-2, with TRBD1 matching 10 bases. The CDR3 extends over 13 amino acids. J lost 8 bases, V lost 2 bases, and 2 bases had no gene match. CDR1 is LGHNA and CDR2 is YNFKEQ in the germline V gene. The CDR3 DNA reads as TGTGCCAGCAGCCAAAAGACAGGGGGCGGCTACACCTTC. This encodes CASSQKTGGGYTF.

V usage is TRBV27 and J usage is TRBJ2-6; D gene uncertain. Germline CDR1 and CDR2: MNHEY and SMNVEV (reference sequence). With 5 bases removed from V and 2 bases from J, the gap between germline ends came to 10 bases. The CDR3 runs to 15 residues. The CDR3 DNA is TGTGCCAGCAGTCCAGACATTCCTGGGGCCAACGTCCTGACTTTC. This gives the protein CASSPDIPGANVLTF.

This chain joins TRBV5-6 and TRBJ1-2; the D is unclear. Per the germline V gene, CDR1 is SGHDT and CDR2 is YYEEEE. The CDR3 is 14 residues long. V lost 0 bases to trimming and J lost 6 bases, with 12 bases between them. The CDR3 sequence is CASSLVVASNGYTF. The DNA of the CDR3 is TGTGCCAGCAGCTTGGTGGTGGCCTCCAATGGCTACACCTTC. Supplemented by reference TRBV5-6 and TRBJ1-2, the full variable domain reads DAGVTQSPTHLIKTRGQQVTLRCSPKSGHDTVSWYQQALGQGPQFIFQYYEEEERQRGNFPDRFSGHQFPNYSSELNVNALLLGDSALYLCASSLVVASNGYTFGSGTRLTVV.

The rearrangement uses TRBV2 and TRBJ1-1, with D possibly being TRBD1 (6 bases). The CDR3 has 13 amino acids. Germline CDR1 is SNHLY and CDR2 is FYNNEI. V was clipped by 2 bases and J by 11 bases, with 15 bases between them. CDR3 region: CASSEQPGVGAFF. The CDR3 region has the DNA TGTGCCAGCAGTGAACAGCCAGGGGTCGGGGCTTTCTTT.

The chain couples TRBV7-2 to TRBJ2-7; the D gene is possibly TRBD1 (5 bases). The CDR3 contains 14 residues. CDR1 and CDR2 (germline): SGHTA, FQGNSA. The germline V and J ends were trimmed by 0 bases and 5 bases, with 11 bases remaining between them. The CDR3 protein is CASSLASGSHEQYF. The CDR3 DNA is TGTGCCAGCAGCTTAGCGTCAGGGTCCCACGAGCAGTACTTC.

The V call is TRBV29-1, the J call TRBJ2-2; 9 bases fit TRBD1. V lost 3 bases, J lost 7 bases, and 9 bases stayed unmatched. Germline loops: CDR1 SQVTM, CDR2 ANQGSEA. This CDR3 comprises 15 residues. The CDR3 nucleotides read TGCAGCGTTGATACTGGACAGGGGATGTTCGGGGAGCTGTTTTTT. The encoded protein is CSVDTGQGMFGELFF.